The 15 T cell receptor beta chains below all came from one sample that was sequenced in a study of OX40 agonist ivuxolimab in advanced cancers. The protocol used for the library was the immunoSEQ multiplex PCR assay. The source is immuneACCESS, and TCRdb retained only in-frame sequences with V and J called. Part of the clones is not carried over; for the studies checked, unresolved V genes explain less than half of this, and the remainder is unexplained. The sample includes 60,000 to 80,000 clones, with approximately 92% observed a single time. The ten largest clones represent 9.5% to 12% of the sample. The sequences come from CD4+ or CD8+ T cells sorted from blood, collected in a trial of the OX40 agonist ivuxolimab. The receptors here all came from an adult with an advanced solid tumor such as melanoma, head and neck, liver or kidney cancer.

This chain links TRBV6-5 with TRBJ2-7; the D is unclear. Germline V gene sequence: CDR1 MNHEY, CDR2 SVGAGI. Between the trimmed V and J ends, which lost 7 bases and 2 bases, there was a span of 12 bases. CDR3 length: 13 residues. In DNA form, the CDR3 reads TGTGCCAGCACGGACGGAAGCCCCTACGAGCAGTACTTC. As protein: CASTDGSPYEQYF.

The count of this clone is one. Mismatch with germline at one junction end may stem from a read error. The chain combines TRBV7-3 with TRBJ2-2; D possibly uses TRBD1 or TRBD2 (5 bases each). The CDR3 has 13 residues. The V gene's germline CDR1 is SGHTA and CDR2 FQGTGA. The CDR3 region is CASSWDGPGELFF. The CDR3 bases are TGTGCTAGCAGCTGGGACGGACCCGGGGAGCTGTTTTTT.

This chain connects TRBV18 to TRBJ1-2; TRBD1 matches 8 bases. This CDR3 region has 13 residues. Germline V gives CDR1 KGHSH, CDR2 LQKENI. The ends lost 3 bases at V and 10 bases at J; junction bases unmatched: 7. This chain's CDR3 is CASSPGTGSDYTF. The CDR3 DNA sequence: TGTGCCAGCTCACCGGGGACAGGCTCGGACTACACCTTC.

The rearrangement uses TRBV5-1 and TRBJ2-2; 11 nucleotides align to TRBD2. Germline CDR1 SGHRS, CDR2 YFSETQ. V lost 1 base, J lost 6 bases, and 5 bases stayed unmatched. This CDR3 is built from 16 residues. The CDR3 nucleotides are TGCGCCAGCAGCTTGCTTAGCGGGAGGGTTGCCGGGGAGCTGTTTTTT. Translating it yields CASSLLSGRVAGELFF.

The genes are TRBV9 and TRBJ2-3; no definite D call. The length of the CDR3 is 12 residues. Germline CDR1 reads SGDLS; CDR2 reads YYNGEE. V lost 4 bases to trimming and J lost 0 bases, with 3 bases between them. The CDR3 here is CASSPSTDTQYF. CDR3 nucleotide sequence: TGTGCCAGCAGCCCTAGCACAGATACGCAGTATTTT.

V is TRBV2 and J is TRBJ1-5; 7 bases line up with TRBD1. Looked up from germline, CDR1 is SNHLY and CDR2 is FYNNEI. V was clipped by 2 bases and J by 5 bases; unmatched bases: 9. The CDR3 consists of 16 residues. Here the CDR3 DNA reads TGTGCCAGCAGTGAATTGCCAGGGGGTAGTGATCAGCCCCAGCATTTT. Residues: CASSELPGGSDQPQHF.

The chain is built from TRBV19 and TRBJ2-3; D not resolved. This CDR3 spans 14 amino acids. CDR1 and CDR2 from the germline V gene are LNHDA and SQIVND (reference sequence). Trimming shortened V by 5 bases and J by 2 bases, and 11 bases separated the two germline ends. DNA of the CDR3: TGTGCCAGTAGTGATCGCGGTTTCACAGATACGCAGTATTTT. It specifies CASSDRGFTDTQYF.

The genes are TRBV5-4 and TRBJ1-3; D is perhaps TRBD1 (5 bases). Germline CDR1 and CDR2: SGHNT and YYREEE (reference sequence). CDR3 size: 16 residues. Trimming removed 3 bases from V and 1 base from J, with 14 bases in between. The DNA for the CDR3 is TGTGCCAGCAGCTGGGGAGGGGCATTTTCTGGAAACACCATATATTTT. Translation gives CASSWGGAFSGNTIYF.

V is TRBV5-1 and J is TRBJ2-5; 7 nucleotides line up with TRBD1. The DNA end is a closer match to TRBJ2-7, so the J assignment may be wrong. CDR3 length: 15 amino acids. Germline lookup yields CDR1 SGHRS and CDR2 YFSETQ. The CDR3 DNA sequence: TGCGCCAGCAGCCGGGGACAGCTAAACTCCTACGAGCAGTACTTC. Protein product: CASSRGQLNSYEQYF.

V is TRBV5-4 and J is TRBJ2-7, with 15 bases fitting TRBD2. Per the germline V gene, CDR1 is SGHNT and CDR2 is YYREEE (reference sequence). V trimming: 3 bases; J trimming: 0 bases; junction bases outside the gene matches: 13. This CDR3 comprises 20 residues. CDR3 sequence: CASSWTSGGGITSSSYEQYF. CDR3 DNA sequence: TGTGCCAGCAGCTGGACTAGCGGGGGGGGCATTACATCTAGCTCCTACGAGCAGTACTTC.

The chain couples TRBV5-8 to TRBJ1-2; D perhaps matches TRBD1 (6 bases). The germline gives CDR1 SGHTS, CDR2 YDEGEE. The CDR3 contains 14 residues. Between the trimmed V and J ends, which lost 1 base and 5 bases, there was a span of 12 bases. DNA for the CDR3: TGTGCCAGCAGCTTGCGGGGGGGCTTTTATGGCTACACCTTC. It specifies CASSLRGGFYGYTF.

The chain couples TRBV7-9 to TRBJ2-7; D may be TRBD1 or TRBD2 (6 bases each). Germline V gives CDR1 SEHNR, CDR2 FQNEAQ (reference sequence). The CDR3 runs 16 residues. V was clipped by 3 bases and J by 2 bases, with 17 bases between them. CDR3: CASSFSAGTNTYEQYF. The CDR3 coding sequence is TGTGCCAGCAGCTTCAGCGCGGGGACAAATACCTACGAGCAGTACTTC.

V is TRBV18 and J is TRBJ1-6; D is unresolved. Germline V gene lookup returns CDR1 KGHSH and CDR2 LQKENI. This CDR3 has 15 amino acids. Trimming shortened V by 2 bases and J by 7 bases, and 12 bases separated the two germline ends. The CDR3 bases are TGTGCCAGCTCACCAACTGGGCCGCCGAATTCACCCCTCCACTTT. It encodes CASSPTGPPNSPLHF.

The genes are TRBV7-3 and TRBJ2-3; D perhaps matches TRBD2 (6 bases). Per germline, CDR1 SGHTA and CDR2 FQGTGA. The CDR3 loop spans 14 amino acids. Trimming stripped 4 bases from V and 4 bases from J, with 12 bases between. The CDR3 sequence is CASSSSPGADTQYF. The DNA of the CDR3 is TGTGCCAGCAGCTCCTCACCGGGGGCAGATACGCAGTATTTT.

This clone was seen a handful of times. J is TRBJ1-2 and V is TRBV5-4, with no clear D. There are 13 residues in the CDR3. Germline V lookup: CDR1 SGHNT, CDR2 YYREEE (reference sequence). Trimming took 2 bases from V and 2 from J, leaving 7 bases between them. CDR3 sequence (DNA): TGTGCCAGCAGCTTCGAAGGGAACTATGGCTACACCTTC. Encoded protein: CASSFEGNYGYTF.